This T cell receptor beta chain derives from a study of blood T cell repertoires in COVID-19 (TCRdb year 2020). For the wider study: The collaborator samples originated in the United States, Italy and Spain and spanned the acute and convalescent phases of COVID-19. The prospective study material was composed of cDNA or gDNA derived from T cells, B-cell-depleted T cells, or PBMCs. Subjects who had been exposed to COVID-19, were actively infected with it, or had recovered from it provided the deeply sampled blood TCRbeta repertoires that made up the dataset. The repertoires were released in a freely available public database meant as a resource for research on the immune response to SARS-CoV-2. Samples were obtained from the ongoing ImmuneRACE study (first 160 participants) and from 1,254 subjects provided by 6 global collaborators. Sample metadata almost always included a de-identified subject ID, COVID-19 status, age in years and sex. HLA class I and class II types, where available, came from metadata supplied by the sample provider rather than from assay-based typing.

Collaborating institutions collected whole blood in K2EDTA tubes following their own protocols. For TCRbeta analysis, collaborators shipped samples as frozen whole blood, isolated PBMCs, or DNA extracted from either of those sample types. The germline V end is reduced by 4 bases and the J end by 4 bases; junction bases left unmatched: 7. The CDR3 covers 16 residues, taking in both the cysteine and the phenylalanine. The DNA shown is the 48-base CDR3, in frame from base 1. CDR1 is given as SGDLS and CDR2 as YYNGEE, both from the germline V gene. On this clone itself: Its antigen is still unknown. Base qualities are missing; no much larger clone stands one base away.

TCRbeta CDR3 regions were amplified from genomic DNA using the immunoSEQ Assay, a bias-controlled multiplex PCR. Processing in the source paper ran as follows. The number of nucleated cells in each sample was estimated by amplification of reference gene primers within the assay. To quantify the absolute abundance of each unique TCRbeta CDR3 rearrangement, sequence reads were collapsed and filtered. For each sample, productive Simpson clonality was calculated as the square root of Simpson's diversity index over productive rearrangements. TCRdb mirrors the immuneACCESS table, restricted to in-frame sequences. Some clones are absent from its copies; in checked studies, under half trace to an unresolved V gene, and the reason for the others is unknown. For V, J and clone size, that table is used; D and trimming come from the DNA. Recorded for this sample are approximately 150,000 clones; about 88% of them occurred a single time. The ten biggest clones cover roughly a fifth of the sample.

What the research found in general, with its limitations: Clinical and demographic metadata were provided uncurated, with the amount varying by source and participant.

The receptor was isolated from a woman aged 80 or older with acute or convalescent COVID-19. Sequencing used peripheral blood. The chain is encoded by TRBV9 joined to TRBJ2-5, with 13 bases matching TRBD2. The CDR3 is CASSPRLAGGRETQYF. The DNA reads TGTGCCAGCAGCCCACGACTAGCGGGAGGAAGAGAGACCCAGTACTTC.